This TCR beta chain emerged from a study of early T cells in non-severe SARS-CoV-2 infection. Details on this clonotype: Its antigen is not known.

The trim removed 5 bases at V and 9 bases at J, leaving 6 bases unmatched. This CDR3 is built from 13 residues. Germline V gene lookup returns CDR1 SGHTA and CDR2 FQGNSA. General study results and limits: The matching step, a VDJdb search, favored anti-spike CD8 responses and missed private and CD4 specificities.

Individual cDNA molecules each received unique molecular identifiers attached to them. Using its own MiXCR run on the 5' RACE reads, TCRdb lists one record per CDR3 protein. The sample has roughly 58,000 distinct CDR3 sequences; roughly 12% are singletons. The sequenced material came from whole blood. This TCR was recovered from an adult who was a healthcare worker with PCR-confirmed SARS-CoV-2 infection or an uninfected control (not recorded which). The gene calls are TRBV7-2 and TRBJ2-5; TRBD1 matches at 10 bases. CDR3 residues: CASSRDRGDPQYF. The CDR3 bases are TGTGCCAGCAGCAGGGACAGGGGCGACCCCCAGTACTTC.